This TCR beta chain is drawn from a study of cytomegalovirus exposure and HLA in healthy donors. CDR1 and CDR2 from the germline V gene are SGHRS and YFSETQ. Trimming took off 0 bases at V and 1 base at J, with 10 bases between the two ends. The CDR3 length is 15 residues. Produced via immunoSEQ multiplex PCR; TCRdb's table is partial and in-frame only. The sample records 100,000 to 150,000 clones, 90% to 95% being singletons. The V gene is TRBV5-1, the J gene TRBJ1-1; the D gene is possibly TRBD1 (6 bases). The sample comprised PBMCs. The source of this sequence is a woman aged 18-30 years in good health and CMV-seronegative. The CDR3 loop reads CASSLEVRGNTEAFF. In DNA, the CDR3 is TGCGCCAGCAGCTTGGAGGTCAGGGGGAACACTGAAGCTTTCTTT.